The 3 T cell receptor beta chains below come from one sample, sequenced in a study of shared clonotypes between healthy human individuals. Assay: immunoSEQ multiplex PCR; the TCRdb copy retains only in-frame clones and omits some. In the table there are approximately 1.5 million clones, approximately 98.5% of which are singletons. The sequenced sample consisted of naive CD4+ T cells sorted from blood. The subset here: CD45RA+ positively selected. These receptors all come from a man in his thirties or forties in good health.

The genes are TRBV6-5 and TRBJ2-7, with 12 bases aligning to TRBD2. This CDR3 region has 15 residues. V dropped 6 bases and J dropped 5; count of bases not matched to a gene: 8. Germline-derived CDR1 and CDR2 are MNHEY and SVGAGI. DNA for the CDR3: TGTGCCAGCAGCCTGAGACTAGCGGGAGATAACGAGCAGTACTTC. Translating gives CASSLRLAGDNEQYF.

The rearrangement links TRBV5-1 to TRBJ2-5; no definite D call. The germline V gene encodes CDR1 SGHRS and CDR2 YFSETQ. V was shortened by 2 bases and J by 0 bases, with 8 bases between the two germline ends. The CDR3 is made up of 14 amino acids. CDR3 amino acids: CASSLDRDQETQYF. CDR3 DNA: TGCGCCAGCAGCTTAGACCGGGACCAAGAGACCCAGTACTTC.

The chain uses TRBV7-9 and TRBJ1-3, with D maybe TRBD1 (5 bases). The CDR3 loop spans 17 amino acids. Per the germline V gene, CDR1 is SEHNR and CDR2 is FQNEAQ (reference sequence). V lost 6 bases, J lost 4 bases, and 22 bases lay in between. In nucleotides, the CDR3 is TGTGCCAGCAGTCAGAAATCATGGGACCTACAAGGAAACACCATATATTTT. Its protein is CASSQKSWDLQGNTIYF.